This T cell receptor (beta chain) was observed in a study of vaccination and CD4 T cells after COVID-19. At the level of the study: Sample collection from three convalescent patients took place at day 14 and days 161 to 241 post-vaccination.

With the Oncomine TCR Beta short-read assay, DNA from cultured CD4+ T cells was sequenced. Once CD4+ T cells had been cultured, genomic DNA was extracted from them. A single record per CDR3 protein comes from TCRdb applying MiXCR to the PCR reads. Here the sample spans around 15,000 distinct CDR3 sequences, 54% being singletons. The CDR3 is 14 residues long. Looked up from germline, CDR1 is SGHAT and CDR2 is FQNNGV. Trimming removed 1 base from V and 5 bases from J, with 11 bases in between. Specified time point: late sampling 161 to 241 days after vaccination in three convalescent patients. Treatment in this sample: approximately nine-day PBMC culture with coronavirus spike peptide pools or control peptides (ViraFEST assay). Every well contained some 2 million PBMCs, which were grown with around 9.4 IU/ml IL-2 and 9 to 10 ug/ml peptide pools. Remarks on this clonotype: Its antigen is undetermined.

Sequences were derived from CD4+ T cells from blood, cultured in vitro, sampled about 7 months after SARS-CoV-2 vaccination. The chain uses TRBV11-2 and TRBJ1-2; possible D gene TRBD1, 5 bases. The sequence was collected from a human donor who had recovered from COVID-19. CDR3 in amino acids: CASSLAGEPYGYTF. The CDR3 DNA sequence: TGTGCCAGCAGCTTAGCGGGGGAGCCTTATGGCTACACCTTC.